This T cell receptor (beta chain) derives from a study of T-cell reconstitution after alpha-beta-depleted transplantation in children. The TCRbeta library was prepared with unique molecular identifiers. TCRdb re-derived calls from the PCR reads in MiXCR, one entry per CDR3 protein. The sample comprises roughly 220,000 distinct CDR3 sequences, 9.7% of which are singletons, and approximately 5% rests with the top ten. V lost 2 bases and J 7 bases, leaving 9 bases between the germline ends. CDR3 length equals 14 residues. Germline CDR1 reads LGHDT; CDR2 reads YNNKEL (reference sequence). This clonotype has at least ten counts.

Sequenced here: PBMCs from the stem cell graft donor, sampled from the stem cell graft. The chain couples TRBV3-1 to TRBJ1-6; D is perhaps TRBD1 (6 bases). This clonotype was obtained from a human donor who donated a stem cell graft to a child with SCID. The CDR3 spells CASSQRQENSPLHF. The DNA for the CDR3 is TGTGCCAGCAGCCAAAGACAGGAGAATTCACCCCTCCACTTT.